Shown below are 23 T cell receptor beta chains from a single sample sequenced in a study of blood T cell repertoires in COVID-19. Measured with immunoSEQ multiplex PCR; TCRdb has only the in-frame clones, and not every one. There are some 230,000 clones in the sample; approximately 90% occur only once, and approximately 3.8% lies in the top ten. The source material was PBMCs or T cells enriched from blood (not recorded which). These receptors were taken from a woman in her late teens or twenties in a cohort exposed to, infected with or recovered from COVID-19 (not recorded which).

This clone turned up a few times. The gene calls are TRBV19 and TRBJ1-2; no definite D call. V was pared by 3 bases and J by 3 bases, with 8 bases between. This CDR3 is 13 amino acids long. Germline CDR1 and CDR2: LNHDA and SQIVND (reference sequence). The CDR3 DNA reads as TGTGCCAGTAGTATTCCCAGCGACTATGGCTACACCTTC. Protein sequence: CASSIPSDYGYTF.

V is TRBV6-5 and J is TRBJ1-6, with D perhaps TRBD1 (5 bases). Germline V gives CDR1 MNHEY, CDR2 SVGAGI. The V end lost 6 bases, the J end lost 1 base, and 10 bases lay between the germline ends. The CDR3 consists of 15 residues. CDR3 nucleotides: TGTGCCAGCAGGCAGGGTACGTCCTATAATTCACCCCTCCACTTT. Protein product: CASRQGTSYNSPLHF.

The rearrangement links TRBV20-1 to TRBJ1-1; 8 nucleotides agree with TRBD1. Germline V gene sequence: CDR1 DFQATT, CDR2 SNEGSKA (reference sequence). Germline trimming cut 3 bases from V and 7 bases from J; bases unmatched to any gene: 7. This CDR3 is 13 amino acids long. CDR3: CSASTPTGDEAFF. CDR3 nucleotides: TGCAGTGCTAGTACCCCGACAGGGGATGAAGCTTTCTTT.

CDR3 protein: CASSPGTAVNQPQHF. The CDR3 DNA sequence: TGTGCCAGCAGCCCCGGGACAGCAGTCAATCAGCCCCAGCATTTT. The V and J genes are TRBV7-9 and TRBJ1-5, with 7 bases matching TRBD1. The CDR3 spans 15 residues. V was pared by 5 bases and J by 3 bases, with 7 bases of the junction left unmatched. Germline CDR1 is SEHNR and CDR2 is FQNEAQ (reference sequence).

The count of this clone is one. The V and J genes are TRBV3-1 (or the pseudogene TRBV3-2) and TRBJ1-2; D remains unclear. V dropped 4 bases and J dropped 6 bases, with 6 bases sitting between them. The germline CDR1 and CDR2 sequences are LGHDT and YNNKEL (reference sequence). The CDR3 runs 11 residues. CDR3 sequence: CASSPGDGYTF. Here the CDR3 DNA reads TGTGCCAGCAGCCCAGGCGATGGCTACACCTTC.

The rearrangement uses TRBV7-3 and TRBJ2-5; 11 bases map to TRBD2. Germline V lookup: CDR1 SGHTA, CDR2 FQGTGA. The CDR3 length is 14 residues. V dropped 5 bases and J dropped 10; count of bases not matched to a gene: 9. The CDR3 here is CASSLTSGGGGQYF. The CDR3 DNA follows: TGTGCCAGCAGCCTTACTAGCGGGGGAGGGGGCCAGTACTTC.

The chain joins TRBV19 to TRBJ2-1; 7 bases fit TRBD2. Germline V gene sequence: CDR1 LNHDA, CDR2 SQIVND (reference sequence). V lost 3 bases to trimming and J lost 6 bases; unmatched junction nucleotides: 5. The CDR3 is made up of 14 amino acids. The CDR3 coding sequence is TGTGCCAGTAGTATCAAGGGGAGGGTCAATGAGCAGTTCTTC. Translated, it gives CASSIKGRVNEQFF. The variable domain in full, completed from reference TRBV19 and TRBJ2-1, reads DGGITQSPKYLFRKEGQNVTLSCEQNLNHDAMYWYRQDPGQGLRLIYYSQIVNDFQKGDIAEGYSVSREKKESFPLTVTSAQKNPTAFYLCASSIKGRVNEQFFGPGTRLTVL.

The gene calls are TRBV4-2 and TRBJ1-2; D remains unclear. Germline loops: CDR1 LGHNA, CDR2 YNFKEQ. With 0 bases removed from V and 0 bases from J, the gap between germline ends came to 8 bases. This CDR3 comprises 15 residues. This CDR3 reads CASSQDGIANYGYTF. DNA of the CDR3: TGTGCCAGCAGCCAAGACGGTATCGCTAACTATGGCTACACCTTC.

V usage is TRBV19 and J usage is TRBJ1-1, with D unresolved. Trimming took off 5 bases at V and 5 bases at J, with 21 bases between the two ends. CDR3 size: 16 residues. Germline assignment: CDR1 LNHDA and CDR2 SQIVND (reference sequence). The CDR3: CASSYRPFEGETEAFF. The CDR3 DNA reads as TGTGCCAGTAGTTATCGCCCGTTTGAGGGAGAGACTGAAGCTTTCTTT.

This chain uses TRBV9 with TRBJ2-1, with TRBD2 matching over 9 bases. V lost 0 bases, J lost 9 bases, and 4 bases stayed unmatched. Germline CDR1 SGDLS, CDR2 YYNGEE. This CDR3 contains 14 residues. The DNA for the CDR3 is TGTGCCAGCAGCGTAGAATTAGCGGGGGCTGAGCAGTTCTTC. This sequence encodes CASSVELAGAEQFF. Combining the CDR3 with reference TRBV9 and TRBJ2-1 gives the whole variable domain DSGVTQTPKHLITATGQRVTLRCSPRSGDLSVYWYQQSLDQGLQFLIQYYNGEERAKGNILERFSAQQFPDLHSELNLSSLELGDSALYFCASSVELAGAEQFFGPGTRLTVL.

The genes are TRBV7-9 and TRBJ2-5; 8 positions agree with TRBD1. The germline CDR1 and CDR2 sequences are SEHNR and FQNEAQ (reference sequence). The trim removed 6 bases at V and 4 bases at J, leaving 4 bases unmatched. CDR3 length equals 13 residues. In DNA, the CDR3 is TGTGCCAGCAGACAGGGGGGAAGAGAGACCCAGTACTTC. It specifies CASRQGGRETQYF.

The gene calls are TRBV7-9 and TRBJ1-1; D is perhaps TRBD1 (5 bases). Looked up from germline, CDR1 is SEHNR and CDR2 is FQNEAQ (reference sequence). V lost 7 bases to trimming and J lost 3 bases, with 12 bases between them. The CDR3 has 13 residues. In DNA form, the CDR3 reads TGTGCCAGCATCCTCGGGGGGGACACTGAAGCTTTCTTT. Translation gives CASILGGDTEAFF.

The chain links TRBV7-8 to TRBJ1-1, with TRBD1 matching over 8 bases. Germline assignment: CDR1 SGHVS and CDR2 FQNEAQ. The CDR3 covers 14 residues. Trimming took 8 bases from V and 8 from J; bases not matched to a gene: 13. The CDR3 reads CASGGDRNYREAFF. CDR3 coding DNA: TGTGCCAGCGGGGGGGACAGGAATTACCGGGAAGCTTTCTTT.

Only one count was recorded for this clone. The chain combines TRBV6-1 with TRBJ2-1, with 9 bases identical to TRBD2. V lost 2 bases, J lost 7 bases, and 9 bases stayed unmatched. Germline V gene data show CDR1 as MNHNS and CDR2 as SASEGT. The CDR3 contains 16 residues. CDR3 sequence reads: CASSEPAGGPVNEQFF. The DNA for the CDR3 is TGTGCCAGCAGTGAACCGGCGGGGGGGCCCGTTAATGAGCAGTTCTTC.

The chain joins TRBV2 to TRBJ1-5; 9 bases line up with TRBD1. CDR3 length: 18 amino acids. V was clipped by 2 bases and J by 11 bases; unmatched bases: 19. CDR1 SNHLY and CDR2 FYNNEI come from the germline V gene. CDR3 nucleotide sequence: TGTGCCAGCAGTGAATATCCCTTCCCCGGGACAGGGATCAGCTCCCAGCATTTT. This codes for CASSEYPFPGTGISSQHF.

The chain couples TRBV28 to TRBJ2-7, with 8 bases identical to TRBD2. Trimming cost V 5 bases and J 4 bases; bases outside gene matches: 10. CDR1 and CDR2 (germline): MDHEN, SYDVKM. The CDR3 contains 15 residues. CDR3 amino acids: CASSPLTGGPYEQYF. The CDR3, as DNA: TGTGCCAGCAGTCCCCTCACGGGGGGGCCTTACGAGCAGTACTTC.

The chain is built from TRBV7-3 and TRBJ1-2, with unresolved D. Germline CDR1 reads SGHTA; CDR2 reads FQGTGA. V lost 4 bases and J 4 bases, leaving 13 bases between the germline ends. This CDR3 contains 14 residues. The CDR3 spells CASSSEGVSYGYTF. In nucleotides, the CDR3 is TGTGCCAGCAGCTCCGAGGGCGTAAGCTATGGCTACACCTTC.

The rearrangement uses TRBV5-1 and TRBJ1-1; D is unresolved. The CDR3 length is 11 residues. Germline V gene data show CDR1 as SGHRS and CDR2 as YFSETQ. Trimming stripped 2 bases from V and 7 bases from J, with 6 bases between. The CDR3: CASSLEGEAFF. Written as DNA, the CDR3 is TGCGCCAGCAGCTTAGAGGGTGAAGCTTTCTTT.

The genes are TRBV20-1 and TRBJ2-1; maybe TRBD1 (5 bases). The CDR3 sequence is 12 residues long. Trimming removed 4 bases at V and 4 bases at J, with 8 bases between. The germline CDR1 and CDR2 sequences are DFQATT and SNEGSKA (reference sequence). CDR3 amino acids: CSATDRYNEQFF. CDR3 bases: TGCAGTGCTACTGACAGATACAATGAGCAGTTCTTC.

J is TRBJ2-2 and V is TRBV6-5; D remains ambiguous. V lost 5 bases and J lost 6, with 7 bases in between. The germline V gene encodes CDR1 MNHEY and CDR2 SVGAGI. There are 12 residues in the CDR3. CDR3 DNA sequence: TGTGCCAGCAGTCATGGGCCCGGGGAGCTGTTTTTT. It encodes CASSHGPGELFF.

In nucleotides, the CDR3 is TGTGCCAGCAGCCAAAGGGACTACGTAACTGAAGCTTTCTTT. Translation: CASSQRDYVTEAFF. The chain has TRBV3-1 (or the pseudogene TRBV3-2) and TRBJ1-1; D possibly corresponds to TRBD1 (5 bases). The CDR3 consists of 14 residues. Trimming shortened V by 2 bases and J by 5 bases, and 12 bases separated the two germline ends. Germline V CDR1 and CDR2: LGHDT, YNNKEL (reference sequence).

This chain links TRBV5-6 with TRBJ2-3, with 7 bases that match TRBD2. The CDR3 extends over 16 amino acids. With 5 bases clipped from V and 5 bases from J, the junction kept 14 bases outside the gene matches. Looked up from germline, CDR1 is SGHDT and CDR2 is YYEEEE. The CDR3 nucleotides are TGTGCCAGCAGATTTCAGACTAGCTTTAAAGTAGATACGCAGTATTTT. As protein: CASRFQTSFKVDTQYF.

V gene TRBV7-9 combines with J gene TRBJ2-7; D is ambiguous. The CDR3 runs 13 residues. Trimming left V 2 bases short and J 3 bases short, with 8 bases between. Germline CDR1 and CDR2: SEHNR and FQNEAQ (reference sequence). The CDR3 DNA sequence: TGTGCCAGCAGCTTAAGCGAAAACTACGAGCAGTACTTC. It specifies CASSLSENYEQYF.